The entry below describes one T cell receptor beta chain. Its target is not known. The data stem from a study of tumor-infiltrating lymphocytes in primary liver carcinoma. The study extracted blood RNA from unsorted whole blood and also extracted germline DNA. Before the surgical procedure, four milliliters of peripheral blood were collected. Whole-study findings and limits: Reduced overlap was seen in tumor-adjacent and tumor-blood pairs versus tumor region pairs. There was no comparison of CD4+ and CD8+ repertoires, as samples were bulk unsorted.

V lost 2 bases and J lost 15, with 20 bases in between. This CDR3 is built from 14 residues. Germline V lookup: CDR1 MNHNS, CDR2 SASEGT. The input was around 0.5 ug total RNA; TCR beta cDNA was made from it with a constant-region primer. Slightly modified ARM-PCR with three nested multiplex PCR rounds yielded TCR beta libraries. The first two PCR rounds, roughly 10 cycles each, used TRBV1-TRBV30 forward primers and a C-beta reverse primer. TCRdb fed the multiplex PCR reads into MiXCR, producing one record per CDR3 protein. Of some 200,000 distinct CDR3 sequences listed, approximately 64% are singletons.

The chain joins TRBV6-1 to TRBJ2-1, with D maybe TRBD2 (6 bases). The sample comprised peripheral blood. This sequence originates from a woman in her sixties with primary liver carcinoma and hepatitis B virus infection. CDR3 region: CASSETSSVRFRFF. In nucleotides, the CDR3 is TGTGCCAGCAGTGAAACCTCTAGCGTGAGGTTTCGGTTCTTC.